These 26 T cell receptor beta chains were sequenced from one sample in a study of shared clonotypes between healthy human individuals. Sequenced by immunoSEQ multiplex PCR; TCRdb stores in-frame clones only, minus some. Of over 2 million clones in the sample, roughly 96% were seen once. Sequencing was performed on naive CD4+ T cells sorted from blood. Subset: CD45RA+ positively selected. These TCRs come from a man aged 18 to 35 in good health.

The rearrangement uses TRBV10-3 and TRBJ1-3; D gene unclear. There are 15 residues in the CDR3. The V gene's germline CDR1 is ENHRY and CDR2 SYGVKD. Deletions cut 3 bases from V and 6 bases from J, with 15 bases between. CDR3 DNA: TGTGCCATCAGTGATCGGGGAGACCTACAAAACACCATATATTTT. This gives the protein CAISDRGDLQNTIYF.

The chain couples TRBV5-1 to TRBJ1-4; 8 bases align to TRBD1. Trimming took 3 bases from V and 2 from J; bases not matched to a gene: 6. The V gene's germline CDR1 is SGHRS and CDR2 YFSETQ. This CDR3 region has 16 residues. The CDR3 here is CASSSGGAVTNEKLFF. The CDR3, as DNA: TGCGCCAGCAGCTCAGGGGGCGCGGTTACTAATGAAAAACTGTTTTTT.

This clone was observed a single time. The genes are TRBV18 and TRBJ1-2; D is ambiguous. The CDR3 sequence is 16 residues long. The germline gives CDR1 KGHSH, CDR2 LQKENI. Trimming cost V 2 bases and J 2 bases, with 15 bases left between them. CDR3: CASSPARGGVNYGYTF. In nucleotides, the CDR3 is TGTGCCAGCTCACCAGCACGCGGTGGGGTCAACTATGGCTACACCTTC.

The chain employs TRBV25-1 and TRBJ1-2, with D unresolved. CDR3 size: 15 residues. Germline V gene sequence: CDR1 MGHDK, CDR2 SYGVNS. Trimming removed 1 base from V and 2 bases from J, with 11 bases in between. CDR3 protein: CASSESPAGNYGYTF. The CDR3 bases are TGTGCCAGCAGTGAATCGCCGGCGGGCAACTATGGCTACACCTTC.

The CDR3 spells CASTDPFTLGEKLFF. CDR3 nucleotide sequence: TGTGCCAGCACCGATCCTTTTACCCTTGGGGAAAAACTGTTTTTT. The gene calls are TRBV6-6 and TRBJ1-4, with D unclear. CDR1 and CDR2 from the germline V gene are MNHNY and SVGAGI (reference sequence). The CDR3 length is 15 residues. V lost 7 bases, J lost 8 bases, and 20 bases lay in between.

The V gene is TRBV28, the J gene TRBJ1-1, with D hard to call. Germline V CDR1 and CDR2: MDHEN, SYDVKM. V was cut by 3 bases and J by 0 bases, with 11 bases left in between. The CDR3 extends over 15 amino acids. The CDR3 nucleotides read TGTGCCAGCAGTTTCGGTGCTCTCATGAACACTGAAGCTTTCTTT. Protein: CASSFGALMNTEAFF.

With regard to this clone: The same CDR3 arises from other DNA sequences in this sample as well. The chain employs TRBV5-1 and TRBJ2-7; 9 positions agree with TRBD1. Unmatched junction bases numbered 7, after V lost 5 bases and J lost 4 bases. The V gene's germline CDR1 is SGHRS and CDR2 YFSETQ. The CDR3 has 14 amino acids. CDR3 nucleotide sequence: TGCGCCAGCAGTTCGACAGGGGGGAGATACGAGCAGTACTTC. As protein: CASSSTGGRYEQYF.

The V gene is TRBV7-2, the J gene TRBJ1-5; 10 nucleotides agree with TRBD1. Germline V CDR1 and CDR2: SGHTA, FQGNSA. Germline trimming cut 2 bases from V and 6 bases from J; bases unmatched to any gene: 4. The CDR3 extends over 15 amino acids. For the CDR3, the DNA is TGTGCCAGCAGCTTAAGACAGGGGGCCAGTCAGCCCCAGCATTTT. This codes for CASSLRQGASQPQHF.

This rearrangement joins TRBV5-8 to TRBJ2-1; 7 nucleotides align to TRBD1. The ends lost 4 bases at V and 1 base at J; junction bases unmatched: 5. CDR1 is SGHTS and CDR2 is YDEGEE in the germline V gene. There are 15 residues in the CDR3. The CDR3 region has the DNA TGTGCCAGCAGCATCGGGGACAGATCCTACAATGAGCAGTTCTTC. It is translated as CASSIGDRSYNEQFF.

The chain recombines TRBV30 with TRBJ2-3; 10 bases line up with TRBD1. The CDR3 length is 15 residues. After removal of 5 bases from V and 6 bases from J, the junction contained 11 bases not matched to a gene. Per germline, CDR1 GTSNPN and CDR2 SVGIG (reference sequence). The CDR3 bases are TGTGCCTGGGCTAGACAGGGGGCTGGATGGGATACGCAGTATTTT. It translates to CAWARQGAGWDTQYF.

The V and J genes are TRBV5-1 and TRBJ2-1; 10 bases agree with TRBD1. There are 16 residues in the CDR3. CDR1 and CDR2 from the germline V gene are SGHRS and YFSETQ. J was trimmed by 7 bases and V by 4 bases; bases with no gene match: 11. CDR3 sequence reads: CASSPDRGAGVNEQFF. CDR3 coding DNA: TGCGCCAGCAGCCCGGACAGGGGGGCAGGAGTAAATGAGCAGTTCTTC.

The chain joins TRBV7-2 to TRBJ2-4; 7 bases are shared with TRBD2. CDR1 SGHTA and CDR2 FQGNSA come from the germline V gene. There are 14 residues in the CDR3. V shed 1 base and J 9 bases; nucleotides not matched to a gene: 6. CDR3 in amino acids: CASSLETSNPIQYF. The CDR3 bases are TGTGCCAGCAGCTTAGAGACTAGCAATCCCATTCAGTACTTC.

This clone was counted at least ten times. Other DNA sequences in the same sample also yield this CDR3. The rearrangement links TRBV5-1 to TRBJ2-7, with D perhaps matching TRBD1 (6 bases). V was trimmed by 4 bases and J by 2 bases, leaving 13 bases between them. This CDR3 has 14 residues. The V gene's germline CDR1 is SGHRS and CDR2 YFSETQ. CDR3 loop: CASSPVQGAYEQYF. CDR3 DNA sequence: TGCGCCAGCAGCCCCGTACAGGGAGCCTACGAGCAGTACTTC. Looking up the rest from reference TRBV5-1 and TRBJ2-7 gives the full variable domain: KAGVTQTPRYLIKTRGQQVTLSCSPISGHRSVSWYQQTPGQGLQFLFEYFSETQRNKGNFPGRFSGRQFSNSRSEMNVSTLELGDSALYLCASSPVQGAYEQYFGPGTRLTVT.

V gene TRBV7-6 combines with J gene TRBJ2-7; D tentatively fits TRBD1 or TRBD2 (5 bases each). The CDR3 has 15 residues. Germline CDR1 SGHVS, CDR2 FNYEAQ. The V gene lost 5 bases and the J gene lost 3 bases, with 17 bases spanning the gap. The CDR3 DNA is TGTGCCAGCAGCCTTCGGGACGGAAAAAGCTACGAGCAGTACTTC. It codes for CASSLRDGKSYEQYF.

The gene calls are TRBV28 and TRBJ2-3; D is unresolved. Germline V gene lookup returns CDR1 MDHEN and CDR2 SYDVKM. CDR3 length equals 15 residues. Between the trimmed V and J ends, which lost 4 bases and 4 bases, there was a span of 15 bases. DNA of the CDR3: TGTGCCAGCAGTTCCCGAGCGCGGACGGCAGATACGCAGTATTTT. Its translation is CASSSRARTADTQYF.

V is TRBV7-9 and J is TRBJ1-2, with D possibly matching TRBD1 (5 bases). Germline-derived CDR1 and CDR2 are SEHNR and FQNEAQ (reference sequence). V shed 6 bases and J shed 7 bases, with 15 bases lying between them. The CDR3 sequence is 13 residues long. The CDR3 nucleotides are TGTGCCAGCAGGTTTGGGAGAGACAGTGGCTACACCTTC. Protein sequence: CASRFGRDSGYTF.

The V gene is TRBV6-4, the J gene TRBJ1-1; no definite D call. CDR3 size: 13 residues. Looked up from germline, CDR1 is MRHNA and CDR2 is SNTAGT. Deletions cut 0 bases from V and 9 bases from J, with 11 bases between. CDR3 bases: TGTGCCAGCAGTGACTCGGCCGGACTAAAAGCTTTCTTT. Amino acid sequence: CASSDSAGLKAFF.

The V and J genes are TRBV10-3 and TRBJ2-7; the D gene is possibly TRBD1 (6 bases). Germline V gene lookup returns CDR1 ENHRY and CDR2 SYGVKD. This CDR3 has 13 amino acids. V lost 2 bases and J 8 bases, leaving 13 bases between the germline ends. The CDR3: CAISERDTRKQYF. The CDR3 nucleotides read TGTGCCATCAGTGAGCGGGACACGCGAAAGCAGTACTTC.

This chain connects TRBV5-1 to TRBJ1-3; TRBD1 aligns across 7 bases. In germline, CDR1 is SGHRS, CDR2 YFSETQ. Losses at the gene ends were 4 bases for V and 4 bases for J; bases not matched to a gene: 2. The length of the CDR3 is 13 residues. CDR3 DNA sequence: TGCGCCAGCAGCCAGGGACAGGGAAACACCATATATTTT. Amino acids: CASSQGQGNTIYF.

Only one count was recorded for this clone. This CDR3 is also generated by other DNA sequences in the sample. V is TRBV6-6 and J is TRBJ2-7; D unresolved. The germline V gene has CDR1 MNHNY and CDR2 SVGAGI (reference sequence). Trimming pared 0 bases from V and 5 bases from J, leaving 5 bases between. There are 12 residues in the CDR3. The CDR3 DNA reads TGTGCCAGCAGTTACTCGTCGGACGAGCAGTACTTC. Translation: CASSYSSDEQYF.

The rearrangement joins TRBV14 to TRBJ2-3; TRBD1 is a possible D gene (6 bases). Germline V gene data show CDR1 as SGHDN and CDR2 as FVKESK. V lost 3 bases to trimming and J lost 6 bases, with 10 bases between them. The CDR3 is 13 residues long. CDR3 protein: CASSQGTIDTQYF. CDR3 bases: TGTGCCAGCAGCCAGGGGACAATTGATACGCAGTATTTT. The full variable domain, its missing parts supplied by reference TRBV14 and TRBJ2-3, is EAGVTQFPSHSVIEKGQTVTLRCDPISGHDNLYWYRRVMGKEIKFLLHFVKESKQDESGMPNNRFLAERTGGTYSTLKVQPAELEDSGVYFCASSQGTIDTQYFGPGTRLTVL.

The rearrangement uses TRBV4-3 and TRBJ1-3; D is unclear. CDR3 size: 16 residues. Trimming removed 0 bases from V and 0 bases from J, with 9 bases in between. Per the germline V gene, CDR1 is LGHNA and CDR2 is YSLEER. CDR3 coding DNA: TGCGCCAGCAGCCAAGACATGGAGGGCTCTGGAAACACCATATATTTT. This translates into CASSQDMEGSGNTIYF.

The V and J genes are TRBV5-6 and TRBJ2-5; TRBD1 matches at 7 bases. This CDR3 spans 16 amino acids. Germline values: CDR1 SGHDT, CDR2 YYEEEE. V was clipped by 0 bases and J by 1 base; unmatched bases: 6. CDR3 nucleotides: TGTGCCAGCAGCTTGGCATGGACAGGCGTCCAAGAGACCCAGTACTTC. It encodes CASSLAWTGVQETQYF.

This clone was seen just once. The rearrangement uses TRBV7-2 and TRBJ2-7, with TRBD2 as a possible D gene (6 bases). The CDR3 covers 13 residues. V lost 3 bases to trimming and J lost 6 bases, with 12 bases between them. From germline, CDR1 is SGHTA and CDR2 FQGNSA. The CDR3 DNA reads as TGTGCCAGCAGCTTTACGGGAGTGCGCGAGCAGTACTTC. It encodes CASSFTGVREQYF.

V gene TRBV19 combines with J gene TRBJ2-7; 13 nucleotides agree with TRBD2. This CDR3 spans 14 amino acids. Germline V CDR1 and CDR2: LNHDA, SQIVND (reference sequence). V lost 3 bases and J lost 5; bases outside the gene matches: 1. As DNA, the CDR3 is TGTGCCAGTAGTATGGGACTAGCGGGGAACGAGCAGTACTTC. It translates to CASSMGLAGNEQYF.

This rearrangement joins TRBV6-5 to TRBJ1-4; no reliable D call. V lost 6 bases and J 7 bases, leaving 9 bases between the germline ends. In germline, CDR1 is MNHEY, CDR2 SVGAGI. The CDR3 totals 12 residues. CDR3 coding DNA: TGTGCCAGCAGAGGACTGACTGAAAAACTGTTTTTT. It specifies CASRGLTEKLFF.